The next 21 T cell receptor beta chains were all read from a single sample in a study of blood T cell repertoires in COVID-19. Clones were read by immunoSEQ multiplex PCR, and TCRdb kept only the in-frame ones, dropping some. The repertoire includes roughly 250,000 clones, over 70% of them detected once, and 8.6% sits in the top ten. Sequences were obtained from peripheral blood. Source of these receptors: a human donor in a cohort sampled during active COVID-19.

The chain combines TRBV11-2 with TRBJ1-1; D call uncertain. The V end lost 3 bases, the J end lost 4 bases, and 3 bases lay between the germline ends. The CDR3 spans 11 residues. Germline V lookup: CDR1 SGHAT, CDR2 FQNNGV. CDR3 DNA sequence: TGTGCCAGCAGCTTTATCACTGAAGCTTTCTTT. Its translation: CASSFITEAFF.

The V and J genes are TRBV28 and TRBJ1-2; the match to TRBD1 covers 12 bases. The CDR3 is 14 amino acids. Per germline, CDR1 MDHEN and CDR2 SYDVKM. With V trimmed by 10 bases and J by 5 bases, 8 bases remained unmatched. CDR3 loop: CATDRDRGRYGYTF. The CDR3 DNA follows: TGTGCCACGGATAGGGACAGGGGGCGATATGGCTACACCTTC.

This sequence joins TRBV6-5 and TRBJ2-7; maybe TRBD2 (6 bases). Germline lookup yields CDR1 MNHEY and CDR2 SVGAGI. V was trimmed by 2 bases and J by 3 bases, leaving 17 bases between them. This CDR3 spans 16 amino acids. CDR3 sequence: CASSYRGVGLVYEQYF. The DNA for the CDR3 is TGTGCCAGCAGTTACCGGGGAGTGGGACTGGTCTACGAGCAGTACTTC.

The chain is built from TRBV6-2 or TRBV6-3 and TRBJ2-5, with a weak D call TRBD2 (5 bases). CDR1 and CDR2 from the germline V gene are MNHEY and SVGEGT. The V end was cut by 4 bases, the J end by 1 base, with 13 bases between. CDR3 length: 15 residues. In nucleotides, the CDR3 is TGTGCCAGCAGTTTCCAAGGGAGAACCCAAGAGACCCAGTACTTC. Its translation is CASSFQGRTQETQYF.

The chain joins TRBV28 to TRBJ1-4; TRBD1 is a possible D gene (6 bases). The CDR3 extends over 15 amino acids. The V end was cut by 4 bases, the J end by 8 bases, with 17 bases between. The germline CDR1 and CDR2 sequences are MDHEN and SYDVKM. The CDR3: CASSYTGRLGEKLFF. The CDR3 coding sequence is TGTGCCAGCAGTTATACAGGGCGACTGGGGGAAAAACTGTTTTTT.

In its sample, this clone was seen many times. V is TRBV10-1 and J is TRBJ1-3; D uncertain. This CDR3 is 14 amino acids long. CDR1 is WNHNN and CDR2 is SYGVQD in the germline V gene (reference sequence). Trimming left V 4 bases short and J 0 bases short, with 7 bases between. The CDR3: CASSGLGSGNTIYF. CDR3 bases: TGCGCCAGCAGTGGACTGGGCTCTGGAAACACCATATATTTT.

This chain joins TRBV15 and TRBJ1-4; D unresolved. CDR1 and CDR2 from the germline V gene are LNHNV and YYDKDF (reference sequence). Trimming took 3 bases from V and 0 from J, leaving 8 bases between them. The length of the CDR3 is 15 residues. In DNA form, the CDR3 reads TGTGCCACCAGCAGGACGGGAGCAACTAATGAAAAACTGTTTTTT. Its translation is CATSRTGATNEKLFF.

V and J are TRBV5-4 and TRBJ1-6; 8 bases are shared with TRBD1. From germline, CDR1 is SGHNT and CDR2 YYREEE (reference sequence). The CDR3 is 16 amino acids. Trimming cost V 0 bases and J 8 bases; bases outside gene matches: 7. The CDR3 nucleotides read TGTGCCAGCAGCTTGGGGGGCAGGGGGCGGGATTCACCCCTCCACTTT. This encodes CASSLGGRGRDSPLHF.

The CDR3 spells CASSFQGVTEAFF. The CDR3 nucleotides are TGTGCCAGCAGCTTTCAGGGGGTCACTGAAGCTTTCTTT. The chain carries TRBV16 and TRBJ1-1, with 7 bases that match TRBD1. J lost 4 bases, V lost 5 bases, and 4 bases had no gene match. Germline CDR1 and CDR2: KGHSY and FQNENV. CDR3 size: 13 residues. The full variable domain, its missing parts supplied by reference TRBV16 and TRBJ1-1, is GEEVAQTPKHLVRGEGQKAKLYCAPIKGHSYVFWYQQVLKNEFKFLISFQNENVFDETGMPKERFSAKCLPNSPCSLEIQATKLEDSAVYFCASSFQGVTEAFFGQGTRLTVV.

This chain joins TRBV6-5 and TRBJ1-2; TRBD1 matches at 9 bases. The V gene end was trimmed by 0 bases and the J gene end by 1 base; junction bases not matched to a gene: 3. CDR1 is MNHEY, CDR2 SVGAGI, per germline. The CDR3 is 16 amino acids. This chain's CDR3 is CASSYSGTGINYGYTF. The DNA of the CDR3 is TGTGCCAGCAGTTACTCCGGGACAGGGATTAACTATGGCTACACCTTC.

The chain carries TRBV5-1 and TRBJ2-3; TRBD1 aligns across 12 bases. V gave up 2 bases and J gave up 5 bases; unmatched junction bases: 15. This CDR3 is 19 amino acids long. Germline CDR1 and CDR2: SGHRS and YFSETQ. The CDR3 bases are TGCGCCAGCAGCTTTTGGGACACCCCGGGACAGGGGGCGAGAGATACGCAGTATTTT. Its translation: CASSFWDTPGQGARDTQYF.

The genes are TRBV5-1 and TRBJ2-1; 8 bases agree with TRBD2. The CDR3 length is 17 residues. Germline CDR1 reads SGHRS; CDR2 reads YFSETQ. Trimming removed 0 bases from V and 4 bases from J; junction bases left unmatched: 9. Here the CDR3 DNA reads TGCGCCAGCAGCTTGGGGGGAGCGGGAGTTTCGTACAATGAGCAGTTCTTC. This encodes CASSLGGAGVSYNEQFF.

As DNA, the CDR3 is TGCGCCAGCAGCTTGGCCGGCGGGGGTCTAAGCGAGCAGTACTTC. Translated, it gives CASSLAGGGLSEQYF. This chain links TRBV5-1 with TRBJ2-7, with 7 positions matching TRBD2. The CDR3 is 15 amino acids. Germline V gene data show CDR1 as SGHRS and CDR2 as YFSETQ. The V segment lost 0 bases and the J segment 6 bases; nucleotides outside the gene matches: 9.

This clone has just a few counts. This chain joins TRBV29-1 and TRBJ2-7, with D possibly matching TRBD1 (6 bases). Trimming pared 5 bases from V and 4 bases from J, leaving 18 bases between. CDR1 SQVTM and CDR2 ANQGSEA come from the germline V gene. This CDR3 has 14 amino acids. The CDR3 reads CSVRDTGEWYEQYF. The DNA of the CDR3 is TGCAGCGTTAGGGACACTGGGGAATGGTACGAGCAGTACTTC.

This clone has just a few counts. CDR3 loop: CASSLTQGTYEQYF. In DNA form, the CDR3 reads TGTGCCAGCAGTTTAACTCAGGGGACCTACGAGCAGTACTTC. V is TRBV28 and J is TRBJ2-7, with a weak D call TRBD1 (6 bases). Per germline, CDR1 MDHEN and CDR2 SYDVKM. There are 14 residues in the CDR3. Trimming cost V 2 bases and J 2 bases, with 10 bases left between them.

This rearrangement joins TRBV6-6 to TRBJ1-2, with 9 bases aligning to TRBD1. CDR1 and CDR2 (germline): MNHNY, SVGAGI (reference sequence). Germline trimming cut 5 bases from V and 3 bases from J; bases unmatched to any gene: 4. The CDR3 runs 14 residues. The CDR3 DNA follows: TGTGCCAGCAGTCGGGACAGGGCAGACTATGGCTACACCTTC. It yields the protein CASSRDRADYGYTF.

The chain uses TRBV27 and TRBJ2-5; 10 bases are a match to TRBD1. This CDR3 region has 14 residues. The V segment lost 6 bases and the J segment 5 bases; nucleotides outside the gene matches: 6. Germline V CDR1 and CDR2: MNHEY, SMNVEV (reference sequence). For the CDR3, the DNA is TGTGCCAGCAGAAGACAGGGGGCACTGGAGACCCAGTACTTC. It translates to CASRRQGALETQYF.

V and J are TRBV5-4 and TRBJ2-1; 8 nucleotides align to TRBD2. Germline CDR1 SGHNT, CDR2 YYREEE (reference sequence). This CDR3 spans 15 amino acids. V lost 4 bases, J lost 1 base, and 4 bases stayed unmatched. The CDR3 reads CASSVGGGSYNEQFF. Here the CDR3 DNA reads TGTGCCAGCAGCGTGGGCGGGGGGTCCTACAATGAGCAGTTCTTC.

The chain recombines TRBV18 with TRBJ1-5; 7 bases align to TRBD1. This CDR3 is built from 15 residues. With V trimmed by 3 bases and J by 5 bases, 7 bases remained unmatched. Germline V gene data show CDR1 as KGHSH and CDR2 as LQKENI. DNA for the CDR3: TGTGCCAGCTCACCCCGGACAGGAGGGGATCAGCCCCAGCATTTT. Translating it yields CASSPRTGGDQPQHF.

CDR3 nucleotides: TGCGCCAGCAGCCAAGATTCGGGAGTTTCACCCCTCCACTTT. It codes for CASSQDSGVSPLHF. This sequence joins TRBV4-1 and TRBJ1-6; no firm D call. CDR3 length: 14 residues. The ends were cut back, 0 bases at V and 9 bases at J, with 9 bases in the middle. Germline V gene data show CDR1 as MGHRA and CDR2 as YSYEKL.

The chain uses TRBV6-6 and TRBJ1-5; 10 bases align to TRBD1. V shed 5 bases and J 2 bases; nucleotides not matched to a gene: 9. The length of the CDR3 is 17 residues. In germline, CDR1 is MNHNY, CDR2 SVGAGI (reference sequence). CDR3 sequence (DNA): TGTGCCAGCAGTCCAGATGACAGGGGGCAGGGCAATCAGCCCCAGCATTTT. Translated: CASSPDDRGQGNQPQHF.